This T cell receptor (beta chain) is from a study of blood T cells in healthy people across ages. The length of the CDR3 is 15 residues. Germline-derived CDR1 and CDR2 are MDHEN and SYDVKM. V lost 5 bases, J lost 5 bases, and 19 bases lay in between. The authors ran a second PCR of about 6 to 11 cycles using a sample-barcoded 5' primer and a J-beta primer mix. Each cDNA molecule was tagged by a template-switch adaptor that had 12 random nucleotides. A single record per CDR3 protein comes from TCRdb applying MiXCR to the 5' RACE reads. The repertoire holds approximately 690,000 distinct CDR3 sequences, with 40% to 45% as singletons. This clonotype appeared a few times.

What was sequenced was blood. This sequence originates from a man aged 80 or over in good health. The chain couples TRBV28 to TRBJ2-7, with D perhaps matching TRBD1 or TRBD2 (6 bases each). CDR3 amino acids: CASSVPLLGGNEQYF. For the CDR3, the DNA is TGTGCCAGCAGTGTCCCACTACTAGGGGGGAACGAGCAGTACTTC.